Presented here are 15 T cell receptor beta chains from one specimen sequenced in a study of cytomegalovirus exposure and HLA in healthy donors. The PCR used 60 Vbeta and 13 Jbeta primers. Produced via immunoSEQ multiplex PCR; TCRdb's table is partial and in-frame only. The sample table sets out roughly 40,000 clones. Sequencing used PBMCs. The receptors derive from a male donor in good health and CMV-seronegative.

The rearrangement joins TRBV7-2 to TRBJ1-4; 10 nucleotides agree with TRBD1. J was trimmed by 5 bases and V by 7 bases; bases with no gene match: 7. Looked up from germline, CDR1 is SGHTA and CDR2 is FQGNSA. The CDR3 runs to 15 residues. CDR3 bases: TGTGCCAGCAAGGGGGGGACAGGGGTAAATGAAAAACTGTTTTTT. It specifies CASKGGTGVNEKLFF.

The V gene is TRBV6-6, the J gene TRBJ1-1; D gene unclear. Looked up from germline, CDR1 is MNHNY and CDR2 is SVGAGI (reference sequence). This CDR3 comprises 14 residues. The V end lost 0 bases, the J end lost 6 bases, and 11 bases lay between the germline ends. The CDR3 DNA is TGTGCCAGCAGTTACTCGGAGGGATCGCCTGAAGCTTTCTTT. Protein product: CASSYSEGSPEAFF.

The chain couples TRBV5-7 to TRBJ1-5; perhaps TRBD1 as D (6 bases). TRBV5-7 is sorted into the ORF group, with uncertain function. V was cut by 4 bases and J by 0 bases, with 14 bases left in between. CDR3 length: 16 amino acids. DNA of the CDR3: TGTGCCAGCAGCGCGGACAGATTATATAGCAATCAGCCCCAGCATTTT. Its translation: CASSADRLYSNQPQHF.

The chain uses TRBV19 and TRBJ1-5; D gene ambiguous. The germline CDR1 and CDR2 sequences are LNHDA and SQIVND (reference sequence). The ends were cut back, 2 bases at V and 4 bases at J, with 12 bases in the middle. The CDR3 covers 15 residues. The CDR3 loop reads CASSILVAGNQPQHF. CDR3 sequence (DNA): TGTGCCAGTAGTATACTCGTGGCCGGGAATCAGCCCCAGCATTTT.

The CDR3 here is CASSLLGQGGIQPQHF. The CDR3, as DNA: TGTGCCAGCAGTTTATTGGGACAGGGGGGAATTCAGCCCCAGCATTTT. The V gene is TRBV27, the J gene TRBJ1-5; 11 nucleotides line up with TRBD1. With V trimmed by 1 base and J by 6 bases, 5 bases remained unmatched. This CDR3 is 16 amino acids long. Germline assignment: CDR1 MNHEY and CDR2 SMNVEV (reference sequence).

The rearrangement links TRBV18 to TRBJ2-2, with D possibly being TRBD1 (6 bases). CDR1 KGHSH and CDR2 LQKENI come from the germline V gene. The CDR3 spans 15 residues. V was cut by 5 bases and J by 2 bases, with 12 bases left in between. The CDR3 DNA is TGTGCCAGCTCATCCTCGGGACAAAACACCGGGGAGCTGTTTTTT. Amino acids: CASSSSGQNTGELFF.

V and J are TRBV5-1 and TRBJ2-5, with TRBD2 matching 10 bases. The ends lost 7 bases at V and 2 bases at J; junction bases unmatched: 8. Germline lookup yields CDR1 SGHRS and CDR2 YFSETQ. This CDR3 region has 15 residues. This CDR3 is CASQRVAGGQETQYF. In DNA, the CDR3 is TGCGCCAGCCAGCGGGTAGCGGGGGGTCAAGAGACCCAGTACTTC. Combining the CDR3 with reference TRBV5-1 and TRBJ2-5 gives the whole variable domain KAGVTQTPRYLIKTRGQQVTLSCSPISGHRSVSWYQQTPGQGLQFLFEYFSETQRNKGNFPGRFSGRQFSNSRSEMNVSTLELGDSALYLCASQRVAGGQETQYFGPGTRLLVL.

The chain uses TRBV5-1 and TRBJ1-4; a possible D gene is TRBD1 (5 bases). V lost 4 bases, J lost 7 bases, and 14 bases lay in between. The germline CDR1 and CDR2 sequences are SGHRS and YFSETQ. The CDR3 length is 14 residues. The CDR3 region is CASSDSGGTEKLFF. The DNA of the CDR3 is TGCGCCAGCAGCGATAGCGGGGGTACTGAAAAACTGTTTTTT.

The chain joins TRBV5-8 to TRBJ2-5, with a possible D match to TRBD2 (6 bases). The CDR3 contains 15 residues. Trimming took off 3 bases at V and 2 bases at J, with 14 bases between the two ends. Germline CDR1 reads SGHTS; CDR2 reads YDEGEE. CDR3 in amino acids: CASSSSWRAQETQYF. The CDR3 DNA sequence: TGTGCCAGCAGCTCCTCGTGGAGGGCACAAGAGACCCAGTACTTC.

The chain combines TRBV6-5 with TRBJ2-1; the D is unclear. Trimming stripped 4 bases from V and 0 bases from J, with 13 bases between. Germline V gene data show CDR1 as MNHEY and CDR2 as SVGAGI. The length of the CDR3 is 16 residues. The CDR3 DNA sequence: TGTGCCAGCAGTTCGACTCCAGTAAGCTCCTACAATGAGCAGTTCTTC. Translation: CASSSTPVSSYNEQFF.

This rearrangement joins TRBV5-1 to TRBJ2-1, with 14 bases that match TRBD2. Trimming at V came to 3 bases and at J to 10 bases, leaving 12 bases not matched to a gene. The CDR3 is 17 residues long. CDR1 and CDR2 from the germline V gene are SGHRS and YFSETQ. CDR3 nucleotides: TGCGCCAGCAGCTCAAAAACCGGGACTAGCGGGGGAGGGGAGCAGTTCTTC. As protein: CASSSKTGTSGGGEQFF.

This clone is deemed medium-sized (0.01 to 0.1%) by its frequency. The chain employs TRBV29-1 and TRBJ2-6, with D perhaps matching TRBD2 (5 bases). Germline CDR1 and CDR2: SQVTM and ANQGSEA. Deletions cut 5 bases from V and 0 bases from J, with 14 bases between. The CDR3 has 16 residues. For the CDR3, the DNA is TGCAGCGTTCCCGTCTGGGAGCACTCTGGGGCCAACGTCCTGACTTTC. Its translation: CSVPVWEHSGANVLTF.

This rearrangement joins TRBV11-2 to TRBJ2-7; maybe TRBD1 (6 bases). CDR1 and CDR2 from the germline V gene are SGHAT and FQNNGV. This CDR3 has 12 amino acids. The V end was cut by 5 bases, the J end by 4 bases, with 9 bases between. The CDR3 is CASSIQGYEQYF. The CDR3 DNA sequence: TGTGCCAGCAGCATACAGGGATACGAGCAGTACTTC.

The V gene is TRBV7-9, the J gene TRBJ2-5; a possible D gene is TRBD2 (7 bases). There are 16 residues in the CDR3. The V gene lost 1 base and the J gene lost 1 base, with 13 bases spanning the gap. Germline V gives CDR1 SEHNR, CDR2 FQNEAQ (reference sequence). The CDR3 region is CASSLGGGAFQETQYF. The CDR3 DNA sequence: TGTGCCAGCAGCTTAGGGGGGGGCGCCTTCCAAGAGACCCAGTACTTC.

The gene calls are TRBV6-1 and TRBJ1-3; D unclear. The CDR3 runs 13 residues. Trimming pared 7 bases from V and 3 bases from J, leaving 10 bases between. The germline V gene has CDR1 MNHNS and CDR2 SASEGT. The CDR3 DNA follows: TGTGCCAGCACTAGGACTGGTGGAAACACCATATATTTT. This sequence encodes CASTRTGGNTIYF.